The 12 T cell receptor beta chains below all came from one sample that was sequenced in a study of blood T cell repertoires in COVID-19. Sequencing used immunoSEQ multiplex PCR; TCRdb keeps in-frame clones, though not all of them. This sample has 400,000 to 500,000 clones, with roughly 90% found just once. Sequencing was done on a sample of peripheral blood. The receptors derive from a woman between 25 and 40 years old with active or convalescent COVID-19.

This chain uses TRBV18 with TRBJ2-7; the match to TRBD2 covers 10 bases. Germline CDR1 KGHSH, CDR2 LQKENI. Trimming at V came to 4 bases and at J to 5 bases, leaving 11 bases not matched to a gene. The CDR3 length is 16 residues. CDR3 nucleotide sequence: TGTGCCAGCTCACTCGTTCTTTCTAGCGGGAGTCACGAGCAGTACTTC. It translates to CASSLVLSSGSHEQYF.

The CDR3 region has the DNA TGTGCCAGCAGCTTAGGTATTTCTAGCGGGAACATGTATGAGCAGTTCTTC. Residues: CASSLGISSGNMYEQFF. This chain uses TRBV7-8 with TRBJ2-1; the match to TRBD2 covers 9 bases. In germline, CDR1 is SGHVS, CDR2 FQNEAQ. The CDR3 is made up of 17 amino acids. V lost 1 base to trimming and J lost 8 bases; unmatched junction nucleotides: 12.

This CDR3 is CAWRQPGQGADGYTF. The CDR3 DNA reads as TGTGCCTGGAGGCAACCGGGACAGGGGGCGGACGGCTACACCTTC. The chain links TRBV30 to TRBJ1-2; 12 bases agree with TRBD1. V trimming: 3 bases; J trimming: 8 bases; junction bases outside the gene matches: 10. The CDR3 spans 15 residues. The germline V gene has CDR1 GTSNPN and CDR2 SVGIG (reference sequence).

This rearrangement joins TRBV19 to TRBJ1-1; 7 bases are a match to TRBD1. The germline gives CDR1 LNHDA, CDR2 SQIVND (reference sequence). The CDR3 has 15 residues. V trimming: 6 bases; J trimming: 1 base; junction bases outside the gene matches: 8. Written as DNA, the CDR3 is TGTGCCAGTAGACTTACCGGGACAGCGAACACTGAAGCTTTCTTT. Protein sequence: CASRLTGTANTEAFF.

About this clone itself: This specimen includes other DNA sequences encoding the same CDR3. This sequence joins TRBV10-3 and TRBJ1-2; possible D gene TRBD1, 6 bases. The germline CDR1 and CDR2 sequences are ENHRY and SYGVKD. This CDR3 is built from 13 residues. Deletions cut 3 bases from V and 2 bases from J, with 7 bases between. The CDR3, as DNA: TGTGCCATCAGTGATGACAGGAACTATGGCTACACCTTC. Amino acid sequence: CAISDDRNYGYTF.

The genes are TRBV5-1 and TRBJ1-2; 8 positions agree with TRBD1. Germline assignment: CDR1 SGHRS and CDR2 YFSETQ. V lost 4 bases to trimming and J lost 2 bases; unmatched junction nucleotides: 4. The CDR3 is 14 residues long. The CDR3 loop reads CASSTRTGNYGYTF. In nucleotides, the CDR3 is TGCGCCAGCAGCACCAGGACAGGGAACTATGGCTACACCTTC. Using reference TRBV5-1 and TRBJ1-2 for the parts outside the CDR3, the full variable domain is KAGVTQTPRYLIKTRGQQVTLSCSPISGHRSVSWYQQTPGQGLQFLFEYFSETQRNKGNFPGRFSGRQFSNSRSEMNVSTLELGDSALYLCASSTRTGNYGYTFGSGTRLTVV.

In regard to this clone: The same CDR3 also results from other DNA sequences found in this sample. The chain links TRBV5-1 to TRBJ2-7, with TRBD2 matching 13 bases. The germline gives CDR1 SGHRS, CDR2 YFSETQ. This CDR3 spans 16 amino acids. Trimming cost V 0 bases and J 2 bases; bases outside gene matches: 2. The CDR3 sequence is CASSLGLAGGPYEQYF. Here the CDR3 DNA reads TGCGCCAGCAGCTTGGGACTAGCGGGAGGACCCTACGAGCAGTACTTC.

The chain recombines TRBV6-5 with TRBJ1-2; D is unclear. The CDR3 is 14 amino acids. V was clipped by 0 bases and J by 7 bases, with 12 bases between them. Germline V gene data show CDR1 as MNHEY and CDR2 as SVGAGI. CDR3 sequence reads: CASSYSGPHGGYTF. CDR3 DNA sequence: TGTGCCAGCAGTTACTCGGGCCCCCACGGTGGCTACACCTTC.

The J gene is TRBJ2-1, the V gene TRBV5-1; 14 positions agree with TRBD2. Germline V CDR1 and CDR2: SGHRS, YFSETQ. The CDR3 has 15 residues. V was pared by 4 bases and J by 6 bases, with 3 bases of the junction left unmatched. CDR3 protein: CASSPGLAGGNEQFF. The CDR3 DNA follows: TGCGCCAGCAGCCCAGGACTAGCGGGAGGCAATGAGCAGTTCTTC.

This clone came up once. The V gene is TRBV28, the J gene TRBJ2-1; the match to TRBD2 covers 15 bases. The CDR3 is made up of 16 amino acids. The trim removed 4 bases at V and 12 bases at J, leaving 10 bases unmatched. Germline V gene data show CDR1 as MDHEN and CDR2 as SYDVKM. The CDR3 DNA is TGTGCCAGCAGTTCCATAGGACTAGCGGGGGGGCTAAGGCAGTTCTTC. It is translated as CASSSIGLAGGLRQFF.

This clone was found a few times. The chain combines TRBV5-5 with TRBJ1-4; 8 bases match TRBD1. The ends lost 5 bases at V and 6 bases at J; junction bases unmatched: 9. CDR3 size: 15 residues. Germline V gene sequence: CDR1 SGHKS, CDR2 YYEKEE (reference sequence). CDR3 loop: CASSLTGGEYEKLFF. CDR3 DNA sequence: TGTGCCAGCAGTTTAACAGGGGGAGAGTATGAAAAACTGTTTTTT.

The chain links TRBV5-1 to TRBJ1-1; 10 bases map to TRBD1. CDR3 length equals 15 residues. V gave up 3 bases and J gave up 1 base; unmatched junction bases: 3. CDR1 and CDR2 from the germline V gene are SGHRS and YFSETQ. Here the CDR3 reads CASSSGTGANTEAFF. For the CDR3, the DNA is TGCGCCAGCAGCTCCGGGACAGGGGCGAACACTGAAGCTTTCTTT.